The 12 T cell receptor beta chains reported below all come from one sample, sequenced in a study of PD-1 blockade in classical Hodgkin lymphoma. Sequenced by immunoSEQ multiplex PCR; TCRdb stores in-frame clones only, minus some. This table has fewer than 75,000 clones, 88% appearing once. Brentuximab vedotin exposure varied, and every patient relapsed after autologous stem cell transplantation. Sequenced here: peripheral blood mononuclear cells (PBMCs), sampled before the second cycle of nivolumab. These receptor sequences come from a human donor with classical Hodgkin lymphoma.

The CDR3 region is CASSAQGGATGELFF. In DNA, the CDR3 is TGTGCCAGCAGCGCCCAGGGGGGGGCGACCGGGGAGCTGTTTTTT. The chain employs TRBV9 and TRBJ2-2, with D possibly being TRBD1 or TRBD2 (7 bases each). The CDR3 loop spans 15 amino acids. Trimming took off 3 bases at V and 5 bases at J, with 14 bases between the two ends. Germline CDR1 and CDR2: SGDLS and YYNGEE.

The chain couples TRBV9 to TRBJ2-5; 9 bases match TRBD1. CDR3 length equals 15 residues. The trim removed 4 bases at V and 5 bases at J, leaving 9 bases unmatched. The germline gives CDR1 SGDLS, CDR2 YYNGEE. CDR3: CASSPNTGGGETQYF. The CDR3 DNA sequence: TGTGCCAGCAGCCCAAACACAGGGGGCGGGGAGACCCAGTACTTC.

The J gene is TRBJ1-5, the V gene TRBV6-6; D ambiguous. There are 13 residues in the CDR3. The germline V and J ends were trimmed by 8 bases and 2 bases, with 10 bases remaining between them. Germline values: CDR1 MNHNY, CDR2 SVGAGI (reference sequence). CDR3 loop: CASAGKGNQPQHF. The CDR3 region has the DNA TGTGCCAGCGCGGGCAAGGGCAATCAGCCCCAGCATTTT.

V usage is TRBV6-6 and J usage is TRBJ1-5; weak D call: TRBD1 (5 bases). V gave up 4 bases and J gave up 9 bases, with 19 bases separating them. This CDR3 region has 15 residues. In germline, CDR1 is MNHNY, CDR2 SVGAGI (reference sequence). The CDR3 nucleotides read TGTGCCAGCAGTTCAACGGGGGGGGTTGTATGGCCCCAGCATTTT. This gives the protein CASSSTGGVVWPQHF.

In this sample, this clone turned up once. The chain uses TRBV5-1 and TRBJ2-1, with 8 bases lining up with TRBD1. The CDR3 contains 13 residues. CDR1 is SGHRS, CDR2 YFSETQ, per germline. J lost 7 bases, V lost 5 bases, and 5 bases had no gene match. The CDR3 spells CASRDRVVNEQFF. CDR3 in DNA: TGCGCCAGCAGGGACAGGGTGGTGAATGAGCAGTTCTTC.

The V call is TRBV7-8, the J call TRBJ2-1; TRBD1 agrees at 8 bases. The CDR3 is made up of 15 amino acids. The germline V gene encodes CDR1 SGHVS and CDR2 FQNEAQ. V shed 1 base, J shed 5 bases, and the junction held 4 bases outside the gene matches. CDR3 nucleotide sequence: TGTGCCAGCAGCTTAGGGCAGGGGGCTAACAATGAGCAGTTCTTC. As protein: CASSLGQGANNEQFF.

The rearrangement joins TRBV27 to TRBJ2-1; the D call may be TRBD1 or TRBD2 (6 bases each). Between the trimmed V and J ends, which lost 2 bases and 1 base, there was a span of 21 bases. From germline, CDR1 is MNHEY and CDR2 SMNVEV (reference sequence). This CDR3 spans 19 amino acids. The CDR3 is CASSLAGHTESWSYNEQFF. Written as DNA, the CDR3 is TGTGCCAGCAGTTTAGCGGGACATACGGAGAGTTGGTCCTACAATGAGCAGTTCTTC.

This chain connects TRBV5-6 to TRBJ2-5; D is unclear. The CDR3 has 11 amino acids. In germline, CDR1 is SGHDT, CDR2 YYEEEE. Deletions cut 0 bases from V and 5 bases from J, with 2 bases between. The CDR3 nucleotides are TGTGCCAGCAGCTTGGCGGAGACCCAGTACTTC. As protein: CASSLAETQYF.

This chain uses TRBV18 with TRBJ2-1, with D tentatively TRBD1 (6 bases). The CDR3 is 14 residues long. Germline loops: CDR1 KGHSH, CDR2 LQKENI. Trimming cost V 3 bases and J 0 bases, with 6 bases left between them. The CDR3 DNA follows: TGTGCCAGCTCACCGGACAGCTCCTACAATGAGCAGTTCTTC. It specifies CASSPDSSYNEQFF. The full variable domain, its missing parts supplied by reference TRBV18 and TRBJ2-1, is NAGVMQNPRHLVRRRGQEARLRCSPMKGHSHVYWYRQLPEEGLKFMVYLQKENIIDESGMPKERFSAEFPKEGPSILRIQQVVRGDSAAYFCASSPDSSYNEQFFGPGTRLTVL.

In regard to this clone: A much larger clone lies a single base off, so this may be a read error. V and J are TRBV5-1 and TRBJ1-2; D is unresolved. Between the trimmed V and J ends, which lost 2 bases and 4 bases, there was a span of 9 bases. The length of the CDR3 is 13 residues. Per germline, CDR1 SGHRS and CDR2 YFSETQ. CDR3 nucleotides: TGCGCCAGCAGCTTCGACGGCGCCTATGGCTACACCTTC. Amino acid sequence: CASSFDGAYGYTF.

V and J are TRBV18 and TRBJ2-3; the D is unclear. Trimming left V 3 bases short and J 2 bases short, with 9 bases between. There are 14 residues in the CDR3. Germline V gene lookup returns CDR1 KGHSH and CDR2 LQKENI. The CDR3 coding sequence is TGTGCCAGCTCACCCCTTTTAGACACAGATACGCAGTATTTT. This sequence encodes CASSPLLDTDTQYF.

The CDR3 loop is CASSPRVRPSDEQYF. The CDR3 DNA is TGTGCCAGTAGTCCCCGCGTACGGCCCTCGGACGAGCAGTACTTC. The chain joins TRBV19 to TRBJ2-7; the D is unclear. The CDR3 sequence is 15 residues long. Germline CDR1 LNHDA, CDR2 SQIVND (reference sequence). The V end was cut by 5 bases, the J end by 5 bases, with 19 bases between.